This T cell receptor (beta chain) was sequenced for a study of blood T cell repertoires in COVID-19. The repertoire was sequenced with immunoSEQ multiplex PCR; TCRdb's copy has only in-frame clones and lacks some. The sample holds 100,000 to 150,000 clones; about 81% are singletons and the top ten take about 15%. Germline V gene sequence: CDR1 SGHNT, CDR2 YYREEE (reference sequence). The CDR3 loop spans 14 amino acids. Trimming cost V 2 bases and J 5 bases; bases outside gene matches: 4. The rearrangement joins TRBV5-4 to TRBJ2-5, with TRBD1 matching 9 bases. The receptor was isolated from a woman older than 75 with acute or convalescent COVID-19. The specimen was peripheral blood. The CDR3 loop is CASSLRDRVETQYF. For the CDR3, the DNA is TGTGCCAGCAGCTTACGGGACAGGGTTGAGACCCAGTACTTC.